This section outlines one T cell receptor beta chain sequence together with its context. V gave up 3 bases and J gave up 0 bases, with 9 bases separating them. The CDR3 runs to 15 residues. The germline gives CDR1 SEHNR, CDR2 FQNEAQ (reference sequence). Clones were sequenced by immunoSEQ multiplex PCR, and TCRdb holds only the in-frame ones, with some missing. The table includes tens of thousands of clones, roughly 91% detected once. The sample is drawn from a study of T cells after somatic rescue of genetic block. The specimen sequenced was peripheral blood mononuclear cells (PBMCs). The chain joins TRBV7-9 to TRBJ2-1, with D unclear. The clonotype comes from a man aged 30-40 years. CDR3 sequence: CASSFGASSYNEQFF. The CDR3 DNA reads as TGTGCCAGCAGCTTTGGAGCCAGCTCCTACAATGAGCAGTTCTTC.